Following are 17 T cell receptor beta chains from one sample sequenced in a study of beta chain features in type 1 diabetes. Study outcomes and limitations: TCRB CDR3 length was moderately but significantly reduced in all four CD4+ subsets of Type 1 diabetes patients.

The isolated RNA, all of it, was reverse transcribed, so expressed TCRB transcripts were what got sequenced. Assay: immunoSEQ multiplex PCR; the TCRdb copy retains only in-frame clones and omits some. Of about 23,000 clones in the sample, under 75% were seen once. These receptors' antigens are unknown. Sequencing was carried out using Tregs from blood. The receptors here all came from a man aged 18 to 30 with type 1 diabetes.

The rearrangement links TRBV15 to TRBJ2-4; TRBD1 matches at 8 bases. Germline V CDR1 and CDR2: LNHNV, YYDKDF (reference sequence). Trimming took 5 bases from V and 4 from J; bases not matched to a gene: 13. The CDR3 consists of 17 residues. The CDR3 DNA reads TGTGCCACCAGCCCTGGACAGGGTTCGGGTGCGAAAAACATTCAGTACTTC. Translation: CATSPGQGSGAKNIQYF.

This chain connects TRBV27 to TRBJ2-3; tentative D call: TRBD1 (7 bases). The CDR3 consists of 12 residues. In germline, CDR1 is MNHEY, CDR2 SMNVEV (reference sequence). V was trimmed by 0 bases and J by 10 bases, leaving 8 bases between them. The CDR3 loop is CASSLSRGAQYF. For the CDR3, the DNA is TGTGCCAGCAGTTTATCCAGGGGGGCGCAGTATTTT.

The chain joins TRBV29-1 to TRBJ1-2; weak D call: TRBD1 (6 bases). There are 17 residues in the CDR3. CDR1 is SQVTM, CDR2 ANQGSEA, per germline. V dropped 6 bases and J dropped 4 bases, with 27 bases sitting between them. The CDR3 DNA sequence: TGCAGCGTCGAGTCAGTTCCGTTCCTGGACAGCCCCTATGGCTACACCTTC. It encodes CSVESVPFLDSPYGYTF.

The CDR3 loop reads CASSTQGVTGELFF. Written as DNA, the CDR3 is TGTGCCAGTAGTACCCAGGGGGTCACCGGGGAGCTGTTTTTT. V usage is TRBV19 and J usage is TRBJ2-2, with 7 bases aligning to TRBD1. CDR3 size: 14 residues. J was trimmed by 4 bases and V by 4 bases; bases with no gene match: 3. Germline V gene data show CDR1 as LNHDA and CDR2 as SQIVND (reference sequence).

The CDR3 protein is CATSRQGDYEQYF. Written as DNA, the CDR3 is TGCGCCACCAGCAGACAGGGGGACTACGAGCAGTACTTC. V gene TRBV10-2 combines with J gene TRBJ2-7, with TRBD1 matching 9 bases. Losses at the gene ends were 10 bases for V and 3 bases for J; bases not matched to a gene: 7. From germline, CDR1 is WSHSY and CDR2 SAAADI. There are 13 residues in the CDR3.

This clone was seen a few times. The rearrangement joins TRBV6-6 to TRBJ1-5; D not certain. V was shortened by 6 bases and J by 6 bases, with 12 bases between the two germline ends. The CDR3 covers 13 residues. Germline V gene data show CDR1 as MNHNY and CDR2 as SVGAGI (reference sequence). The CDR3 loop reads CASRGGVGQPQHF. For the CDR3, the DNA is TGTGCCAGCAGAGGAGGAGTAGGTCAGCCCCAGCATTTT.

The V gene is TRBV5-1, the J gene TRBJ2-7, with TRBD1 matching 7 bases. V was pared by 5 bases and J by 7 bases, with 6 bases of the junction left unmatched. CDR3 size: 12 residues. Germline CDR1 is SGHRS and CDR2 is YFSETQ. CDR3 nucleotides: TGCGCCAGCAGTTTGACAGGGCAAGAGCAGTACTTC. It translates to CASSLTGQEQYF.

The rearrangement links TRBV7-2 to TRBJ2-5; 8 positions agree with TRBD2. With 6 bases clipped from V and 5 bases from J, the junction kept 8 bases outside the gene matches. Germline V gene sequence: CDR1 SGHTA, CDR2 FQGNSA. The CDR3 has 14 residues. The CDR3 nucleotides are TGTGCCAGCAGACTAAGCGGGGGCAAGGAGACCCAGTACTTC. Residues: CASRLSGGKETQYF. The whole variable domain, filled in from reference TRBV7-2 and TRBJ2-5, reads GAGVSQSPSNKVTEKGKDVELRCDPISGHTALYWYRQSLGQGLEFLIYFQGNSAPDKSGLPSDRFSAERTGGSVSTLTIQRTQQEDSAVYLCASRLSGGKETQYFGPGTRLLVL.

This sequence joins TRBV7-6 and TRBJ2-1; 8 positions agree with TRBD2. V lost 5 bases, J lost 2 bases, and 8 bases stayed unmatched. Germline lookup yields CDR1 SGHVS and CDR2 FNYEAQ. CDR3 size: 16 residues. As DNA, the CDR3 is TGTGCCAGCAGCCTAGGACCCGGGAGGGCCTACAATGAGCAGTTCTTC. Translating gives CASSLGPGRAYNEQFF.

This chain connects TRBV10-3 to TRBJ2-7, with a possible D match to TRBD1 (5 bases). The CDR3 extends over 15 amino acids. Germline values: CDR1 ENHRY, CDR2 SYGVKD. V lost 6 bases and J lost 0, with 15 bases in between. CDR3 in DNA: TGTGCCATCAGGCCAGGGCCTCCATCCTCCTACGAGCAGTACTTC. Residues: CAIRPGPPSSYEQYF.

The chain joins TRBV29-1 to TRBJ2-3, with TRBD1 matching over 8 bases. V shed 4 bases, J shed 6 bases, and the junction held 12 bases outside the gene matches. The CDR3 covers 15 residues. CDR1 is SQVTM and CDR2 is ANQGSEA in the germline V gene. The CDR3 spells CSVGGWQGASDTQYF. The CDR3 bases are TGCAGCGTTGGTGGGTGGCAGGGGGCGTCGGATACGCAGTATTTT.

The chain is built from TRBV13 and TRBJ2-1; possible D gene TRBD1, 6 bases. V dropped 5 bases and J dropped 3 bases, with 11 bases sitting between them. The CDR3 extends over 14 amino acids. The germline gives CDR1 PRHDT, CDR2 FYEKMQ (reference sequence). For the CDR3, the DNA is TGTGCCAGCAGCCTACCGGGACACTACAATGAGCAGTTCTTC. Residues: CASSLPGHYNEQFF.

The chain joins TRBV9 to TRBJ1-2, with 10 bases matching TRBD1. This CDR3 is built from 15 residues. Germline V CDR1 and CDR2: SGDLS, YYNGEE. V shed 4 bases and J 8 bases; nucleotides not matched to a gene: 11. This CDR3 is CASSSQTGGAGGYTF. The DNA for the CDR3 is TGTGCCAGCAGCTCGCAGACAGGGGGCGCGGGCGGCTACACCTTC.

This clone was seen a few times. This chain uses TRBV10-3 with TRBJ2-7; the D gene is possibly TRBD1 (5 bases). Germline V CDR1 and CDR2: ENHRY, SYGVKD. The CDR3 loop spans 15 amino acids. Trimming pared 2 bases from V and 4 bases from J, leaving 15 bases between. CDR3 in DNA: TGTGCCATCAGTGAGGCAGCAGGGTACCCTTACGAGCAGTACTTC. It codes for CAISEAAGYPYEQYF.

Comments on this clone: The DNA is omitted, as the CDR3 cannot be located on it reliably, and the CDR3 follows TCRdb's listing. The CDR3 loop is CSAFGPGGQFF. The chain couples TRBV20-1 to TRBJ2-1; TRBD1 is the table's D call and was not checked against the DNA. The V gene's germline CDR1 is DFQATT and CDR2 SNEGSKA (reference sequence). The CDR3 numbers 11 amino acids, ends counted.

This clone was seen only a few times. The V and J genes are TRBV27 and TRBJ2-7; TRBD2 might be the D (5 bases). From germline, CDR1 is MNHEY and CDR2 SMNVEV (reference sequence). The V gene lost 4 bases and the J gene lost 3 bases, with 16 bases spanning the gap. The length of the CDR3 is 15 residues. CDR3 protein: CASSSPILALYEQYF. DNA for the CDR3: TGTGCCAGCAGTTCCCCGATCCTAGCCCTCTACGAGCAGTACTTC.

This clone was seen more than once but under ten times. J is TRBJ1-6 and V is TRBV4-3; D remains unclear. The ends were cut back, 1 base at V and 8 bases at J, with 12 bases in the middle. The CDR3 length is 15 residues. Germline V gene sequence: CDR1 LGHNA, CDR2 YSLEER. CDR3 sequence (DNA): TGCGCCAGCAGCCAAGGGGCAGCAACTTATTCACCCCTCCACTTT. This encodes CASSQGAATYSPLHF.